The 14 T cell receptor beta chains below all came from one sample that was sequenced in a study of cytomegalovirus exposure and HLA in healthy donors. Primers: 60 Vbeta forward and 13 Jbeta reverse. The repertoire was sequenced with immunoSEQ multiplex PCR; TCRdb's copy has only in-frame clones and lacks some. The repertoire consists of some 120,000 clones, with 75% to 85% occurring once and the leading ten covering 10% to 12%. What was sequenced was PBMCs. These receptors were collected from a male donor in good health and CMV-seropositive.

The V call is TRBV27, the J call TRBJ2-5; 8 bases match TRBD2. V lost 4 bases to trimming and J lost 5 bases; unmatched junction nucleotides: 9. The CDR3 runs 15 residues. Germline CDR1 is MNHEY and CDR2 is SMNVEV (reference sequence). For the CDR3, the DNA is TGTGCCAGCAGTTGGGAAACCGGGACTAGGGAGACCCAGTACTTC. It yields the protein CASSWETGTRETQYF.

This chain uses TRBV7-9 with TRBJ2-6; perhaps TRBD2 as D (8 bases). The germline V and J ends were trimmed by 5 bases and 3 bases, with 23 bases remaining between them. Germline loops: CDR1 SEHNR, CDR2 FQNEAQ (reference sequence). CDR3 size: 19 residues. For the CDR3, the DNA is TGTGCCAGCAGCCGTCAACGGGAGGGGGCCCGTCTTGGGGCCAACGTCCTGACTTTC. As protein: CASSRQREGARLGANVLTF.

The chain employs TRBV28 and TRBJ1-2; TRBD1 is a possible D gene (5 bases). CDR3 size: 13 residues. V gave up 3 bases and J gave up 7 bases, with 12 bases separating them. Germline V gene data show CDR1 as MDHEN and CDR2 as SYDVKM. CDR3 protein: CASSLDQRGGYTF. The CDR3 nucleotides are TGTGCCAGCAGTTTGGACCAAAGGGGTGGCTACACCTTC.

CDR3 nucleotide sequence: TGTGCCAGCAGCCTAGCCTGGGATACGCAGTATTTT. Translated, it gives CASSLAWDTQYF. J is TRBJ2-3 and V is TRBV5-5; perhaps TRBD2 as D (5 bases). V dropped 4 bases and J dropped 6 bases, with 9 bases sitting between them. Germline CDR1 and CDR2: SGHKS and YYEKEE (reference sequence). CDR3 length equals 12 residues.

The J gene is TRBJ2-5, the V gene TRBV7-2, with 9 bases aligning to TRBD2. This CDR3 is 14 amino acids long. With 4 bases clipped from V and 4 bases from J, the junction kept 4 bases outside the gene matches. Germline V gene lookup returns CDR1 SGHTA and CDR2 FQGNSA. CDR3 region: CASSYGSGRETQYF. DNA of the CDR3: TGTGCCAGCAGCTATGGTAGCGGGAGAGAGACCCAGTACTTC.

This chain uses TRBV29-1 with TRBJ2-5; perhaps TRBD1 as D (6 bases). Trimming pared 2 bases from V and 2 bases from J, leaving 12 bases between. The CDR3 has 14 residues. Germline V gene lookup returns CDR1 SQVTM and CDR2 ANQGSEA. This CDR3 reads CSVESPGEQETQYF. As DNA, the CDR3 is TGCAGCGTTGAATCGCCAGGGGAGCAAGAGACCCAGTACTTC.

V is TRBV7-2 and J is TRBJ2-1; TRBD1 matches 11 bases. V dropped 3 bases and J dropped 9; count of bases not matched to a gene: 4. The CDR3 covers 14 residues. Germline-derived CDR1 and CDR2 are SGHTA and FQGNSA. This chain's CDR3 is CASSFGQGASEQFF. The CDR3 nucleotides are TGTGCCAGCAGCTTTGGACAGGGGGCGAGTGAGCAGTTCTTC.

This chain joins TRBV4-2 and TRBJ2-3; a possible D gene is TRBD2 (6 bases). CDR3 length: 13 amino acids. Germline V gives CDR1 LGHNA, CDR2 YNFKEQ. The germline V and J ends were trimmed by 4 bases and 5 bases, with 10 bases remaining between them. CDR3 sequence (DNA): TGTGCCAGCAGCCCTTACGGGGGAGATACGCAGTATTTT. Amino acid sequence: CASSPYGGDTQYF.

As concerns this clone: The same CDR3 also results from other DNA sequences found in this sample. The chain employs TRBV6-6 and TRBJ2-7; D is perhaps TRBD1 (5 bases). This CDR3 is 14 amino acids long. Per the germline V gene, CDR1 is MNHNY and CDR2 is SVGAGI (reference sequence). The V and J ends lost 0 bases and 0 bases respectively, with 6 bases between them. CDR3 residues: CASSYSQGSYEQYF. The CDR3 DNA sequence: TGTGCCAGCAGTTACTCGCAGGGCTCCTACGAGCAGTACTTC.

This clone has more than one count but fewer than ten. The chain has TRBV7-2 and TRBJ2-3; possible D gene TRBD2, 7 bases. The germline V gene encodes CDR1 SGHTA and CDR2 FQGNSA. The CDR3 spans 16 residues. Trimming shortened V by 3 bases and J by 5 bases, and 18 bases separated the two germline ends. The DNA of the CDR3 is TGTGCCAGCAGCTTCGGTCTGGGAGGGGGTGGAGATACGCAGTATTTT. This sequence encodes CASSFGLGGGGDTQYF.

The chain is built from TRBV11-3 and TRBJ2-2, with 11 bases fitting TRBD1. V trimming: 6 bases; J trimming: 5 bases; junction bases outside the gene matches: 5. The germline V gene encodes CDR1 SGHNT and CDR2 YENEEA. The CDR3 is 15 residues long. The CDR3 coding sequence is TGTGCCAGCAGGGGACAGGGGGAAGGAACCGGGGAGCTGTTTTTT. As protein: CASRGQGEGTGELFF.

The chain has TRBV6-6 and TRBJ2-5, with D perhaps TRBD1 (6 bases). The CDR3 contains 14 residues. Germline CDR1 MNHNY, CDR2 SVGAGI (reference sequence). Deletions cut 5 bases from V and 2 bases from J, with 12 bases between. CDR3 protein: CASSPRGRQETQYF. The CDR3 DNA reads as TGTGCCAGCAGTCCCAGGGGAAGGCAAGAGACCCAGTACTTC.

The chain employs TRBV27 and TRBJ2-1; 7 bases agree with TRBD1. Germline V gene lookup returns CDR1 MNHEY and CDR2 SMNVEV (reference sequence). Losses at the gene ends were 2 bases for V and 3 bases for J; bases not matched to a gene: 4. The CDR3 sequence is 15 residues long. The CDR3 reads CASSLRTGVYNEQFF. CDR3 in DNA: TGTGCCAGCAGTTTAAGGACAGGCGTCTACAATGAGCAGTTCTTC.

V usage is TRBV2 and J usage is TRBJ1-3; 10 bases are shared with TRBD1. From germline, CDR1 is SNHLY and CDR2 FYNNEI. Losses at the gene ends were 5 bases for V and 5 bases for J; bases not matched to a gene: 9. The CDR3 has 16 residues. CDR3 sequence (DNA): TGTGCCAGCAGTTATTCGGGACAGGGGTATAGAAACACCATATATTTT. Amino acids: CASSYSGQGYRNTIYF.